A selection of T cell receptor beta chains follows, all from one sample in a study of CD8 T cells in ankylosing spondylitis. Each CDR3 protein gets one entry after TCRdb re-called the 5' RACE reads with MiXCR. This sample carries 270,000 or so distinct CDR3 sequences, 15% to 20% of them seen once, and the ten largest clones take around a third. The sequencing input was blood, either unsorted or a sorted T cell fraction (not recorded which). These TCRs come from a male donor with ankylosing spondylitis or in good health (not recorded which). Both conserved end residues are part of each CDR3. Clone size is not always given. Where it is, it says once, few, many or a class for expanded clones.

>.|TRBV4-1|TRBJ2-1
CASSQVTSGHNNEQFF
>.|TRBV4-2|TRBJ2-2
CAIGPGLNTGELFF
>.|TRBV3-1|TRBJ2-1
CASSPGTSTGEQFF
>few|TRBV6-1|TRBJ2-5
CASSNDRGHEETQYF
>.|TRBV4-3|TRBJ2-1
CASSQWRETGNEQFF
>few|TRBV15|TRBJ2-5
CATAGTSGMEETQYF
>.|TRBV6-5|TRBJ1-2
CASSYSLRGLGYTF
>.|TRBV13|TRBJ2-7
CASRQTLYEQYF
>.|TRBV27|TRBJ2-7
CASSFEGSGSYEQYF
>.|TRBV2|TRBJ2-1
CASAEGSSYNEQFF
>few|TRBV7-2|TRBJ2-3
CASSLLAGGADTQYF
>.|TRBV7-8|TRBJ2-1
CASSLGLAGSHEQFF
>many|TRBV27|TRBJ2-7
CASSYDRGDYEQYF
>.|TRBV7-9|TRBJ2-7
CASSLGVGSYEQYF